This TCR beta chain was identified in a study of blood T cell repertoires in COVID-19. At the level of the study: Acute-phase and convalescent COVID-19 samples originated in the United States, Italy and Spain.

CDR1 and CDR2 from the germline V gene are SGHAT and FQNNGV. V was cut by 0 bases and J by 2 bases, with 11 bases left in between. CDR3 length: 15 residues. The method was immunoSEQ multiplex PCR; TCRdb's version includes in-frame clones alone and lacks a portion of them. The sample carries 190,000 or so clones, 85% to 90% recorded once. This clone was recorded once. This clonotype was obtained from a woman aged 70-85 years with acute or convalescent COVID-19. The J gene is TRBJ2-7, the V gene TRBV11-2; D is possibly TRBD2 (6 bases). Sequenced material: peripheral blood. The CDR3 reads CASSLEIAAAYEQYF. CDR3 coding DNA: TGTGCCAGCAGCTTAGAAATAGCGGCGGCCTACGAGCAGTACTTC.